What follows are 8 T cell receptor beta chains derived from one specimen sequenced in a study of T-cell memory formation after mild COVID-19. Via MiXCR, TCRdb re-called the 5' RACE reads, giving one row per CDR3 protein. The table lists approximately 350,000 distinct CDR3 sequences, roughly 13% of them singletons, with 20% to 25% in the top ten. Specimen: PBMCs or a T cell subset sorted from them (not recorded which). The receptors shown here come from a man aged 18 to 29 who had mild COVID-19 (a few samples of this study predate the infection). Cell type and time point are not known.

V gene TRBV23-1 combines with J gene TRBJ2-2; possibly TRBD2 for D (5 bases). Being an ORF, TRBV23-1 has a function that is uncertain. V dropped 4 bases and J dropped 3 bases, with 12 bases sitting between them. There are 15 residues in the CDR3. The CDR3 is CASSRFGEHTGELFF. DNA of the CDR3: TGCGCCAGCAGTCGGTTCGGGGAACACACCGGGGAGCTGTTTTTT.

CDR3 in amino acids: CASSSQGLPFPGQPYEQYF. CDR3 nucleotide sequence: TGCGCCAGCAGCTCACAGGGCCTACCCTTCCCAGGGCAACCTTACGAGCAGTACTTC. This chain connects TRBV5-1 to TRBJ2-7; D perhaps matches TRBD1 (6 bases). The CDR3 runs 19 residues. Germline loops: CDR1 SGHRS, CDR2 YFSETQ. V lost 3 bases and J 4 bases, leaving 29 bases between the germline ends.

This clonotype was found many times. The V and J genes are TRBV5-1 and TRBJ2-6; TRBD1 or TRBD2 may be the D gene (5 bases each). V lost 5 bases and J 13 bases, leaving 13 bases between the germline ends. The length of the CDR3 is 12 residues. Germline CDR1 reads SGHRS; CDR2 reads YFSETQ. The CDR3 region is CASRWDRDVLTF. DNA for the CDR3: TGCGCCAGCAGGTGGGACCGGGATGTCCTGACTTTC.

V and J are TRBV12-3 or TRBV12-4 and TRBJ2-1; TRBD1 is a possible D gene (5 bases). Trimming removed 7 bases from V and 6 bases from J, with 22 bases in between. The length of the CDR3 is 16 residues. CDR3 coding DNA: TGTGCCAGCACTAGGGGTGCAGGCCGGATCGCCAATGAGCAGTTCTTC. Translating gives CASTRGAGRIANEQFF.

There are a few counts of this clonotype. This chain links TRBV25-1 with TRBJ2-3; D not resolved. Trimming shortened V by 11 bases and J by 0 bases, and 12 bases separated the two germline ends. CDR3 length: 13 residues. Germline-derived CDR1 and CDR2 are MGHDK and SYGVNS. The CDR3 nucleotides read TGTGCCGTCTTGGATACTAGCACAGATACGCAGTATTTT. Translating it yields CAVLDTSTDTQYF.

This chain links TRBV20-1 with TRBJ1-2; 8 positions agree with TRBD1. Trimming cost V 0 bases and J 1 base; bases outside gene matches: 7. The CDR3 is 16 residues long. Germline CDR1 and CDR2: DFQATT and SNEGSKA (reference sequence). CDR3 sequence (DNA): TGCAGTGCTAGAGATCTCAGGGGGCGGCATAACTATGGCTACACCTTC. Its protein is CSARDLRGRHNYGYTF.

This clonotype has more than one count but fewer than ten. V gene TRBV11-3 combines with J gene TRBJ2-1; D might be TRBD2 (5 bases). This CDR3 is 13 amino acids long. Germline CDR1 is SGHNT and CDR2 is YENEEA. The V end lost 5 bases, the J end lost 2 bases, and 7 bases lay between the germline ends. This chain's CDR3 is CASSHGTYNEQFF. DNA of the CDR3: TGTGCCAGCAGCCACGGGACCTACAATGAGCAGTTCTTC.

This clonotype appeared a few times. The chain has TRBV4-1 and TRBJ2-5; D gene ambiguous. CDR3 length: 14 residues. Germline loops: CDR1 MGHRA, CDR2 YSYEKL. Trimming pared 2 bases from V and 5 bases from J, leaving 12 bases between. The CDR3 sequence is CASSQTGGRETQYF. The CDR3 DNA reads as TGCGCCAGCAGCCAAACGGGCGGCCGGGAGACCCAGTACTTC.